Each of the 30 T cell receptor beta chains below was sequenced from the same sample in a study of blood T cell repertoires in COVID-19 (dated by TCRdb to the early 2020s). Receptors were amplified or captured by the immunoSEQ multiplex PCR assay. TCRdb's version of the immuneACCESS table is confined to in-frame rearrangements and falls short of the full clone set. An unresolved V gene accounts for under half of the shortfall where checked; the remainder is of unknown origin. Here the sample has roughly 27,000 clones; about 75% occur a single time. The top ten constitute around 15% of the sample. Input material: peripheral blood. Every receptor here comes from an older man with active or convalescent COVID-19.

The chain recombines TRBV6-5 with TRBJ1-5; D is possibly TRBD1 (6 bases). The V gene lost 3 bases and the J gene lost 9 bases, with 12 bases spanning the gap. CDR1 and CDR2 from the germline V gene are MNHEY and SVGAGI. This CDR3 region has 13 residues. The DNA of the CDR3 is TGTGCCAGCAGTTATATACAGGGAAGGCCCCAGCATTTT. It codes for CASSYIQGRPQHF.

CDR3 in DNA: TGTGCCAGCAGCCAAGTCGGTGCCGGGGAGCTGTTTTTT. It codes for CASSQVGAGELFF. The V and J genes are TRBV4-2 and TRBJ2-2; no clear D gene. The germline V gene encodes CDR1 LGHNA and CDR2 YNFKEQ. Trimming removed 1 base from V and 6 bases from J, with 6 bases in between. The length of the CDR3 is 13 residues.

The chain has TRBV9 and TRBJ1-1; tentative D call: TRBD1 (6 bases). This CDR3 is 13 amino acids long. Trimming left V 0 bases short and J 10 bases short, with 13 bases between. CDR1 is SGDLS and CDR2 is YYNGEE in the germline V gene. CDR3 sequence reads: CASSVANGGRAFF. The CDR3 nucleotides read TGTGCCAGCAGCGTAGCTAACGGGGGGCGAGCTTTCTTT.

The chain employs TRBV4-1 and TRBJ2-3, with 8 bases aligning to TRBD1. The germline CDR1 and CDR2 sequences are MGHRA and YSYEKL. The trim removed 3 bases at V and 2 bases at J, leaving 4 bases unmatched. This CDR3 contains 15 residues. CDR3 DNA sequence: TGCGCCAGCAGCCATCGACAGGGGATCACAGATACGCAGTATTTT. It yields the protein CASSHRQGITDTQYF.

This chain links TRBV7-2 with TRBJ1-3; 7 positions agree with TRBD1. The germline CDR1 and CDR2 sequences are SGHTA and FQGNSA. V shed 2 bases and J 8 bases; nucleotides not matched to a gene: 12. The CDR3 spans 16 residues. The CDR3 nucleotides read TGTGCCAGCAGCTTATGGGTAGGGGGCGAAGGGGACACCATATATTTT. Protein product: CASSLWVGGEGDTIYF.

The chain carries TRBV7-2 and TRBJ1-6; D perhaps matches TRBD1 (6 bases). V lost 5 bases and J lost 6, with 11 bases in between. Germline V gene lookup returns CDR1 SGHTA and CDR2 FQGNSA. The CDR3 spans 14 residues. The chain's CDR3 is CASSPGGGNSPLHF. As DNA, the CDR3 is TGTGCCAGCAGCCCTGGGGGCGGTAATTCACCCCTCCACTTT. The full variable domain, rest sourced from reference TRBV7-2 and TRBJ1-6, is GAGVSQSPSNKVTEKGKDVELRCDPISGHTALYWYRQSLGQGLEFLIYFQGNSAPDKSGLPSDRFSAERTGGSVSTLTIQRTQQEDSAVYLCASSPGGGNSPLHFGNGTRLTVT.

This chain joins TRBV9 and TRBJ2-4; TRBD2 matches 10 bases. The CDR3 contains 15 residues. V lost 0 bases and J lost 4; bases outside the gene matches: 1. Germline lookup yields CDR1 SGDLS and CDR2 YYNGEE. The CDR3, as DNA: TGTGCCAGCAGCGTAGGTAGCGGGGGGAAAAACATTCAGTACTTC. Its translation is CASSVGSGGKNIQYF. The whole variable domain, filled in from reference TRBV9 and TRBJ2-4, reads DSGVTQTPKHLITATGQRVTLRCSPRSGDLSVYWYQQSLDQGLQFLIQYYNGEERAKGNILERFSAQQFPDLHSELNLSSLELGDSALYFCASSVGSGGKNIQYFGAGTRLSVL.

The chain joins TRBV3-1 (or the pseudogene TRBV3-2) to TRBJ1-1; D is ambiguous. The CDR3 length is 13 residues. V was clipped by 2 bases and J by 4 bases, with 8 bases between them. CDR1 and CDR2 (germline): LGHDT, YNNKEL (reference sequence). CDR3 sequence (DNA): TGTGCCAGCAGCCAAACCCCGGGCACTGAAGCTTTCTTT. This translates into CASSQTPGTEAFF.

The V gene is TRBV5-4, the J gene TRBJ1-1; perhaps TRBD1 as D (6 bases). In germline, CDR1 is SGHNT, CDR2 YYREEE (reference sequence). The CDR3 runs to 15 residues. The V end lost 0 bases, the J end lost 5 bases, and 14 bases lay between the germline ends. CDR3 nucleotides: TGTGCCAGCAGCTTGGCAGTCAGGGGTGATACTGAAGCTTTCTTT. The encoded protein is CASSLAVRGDTEAFF.

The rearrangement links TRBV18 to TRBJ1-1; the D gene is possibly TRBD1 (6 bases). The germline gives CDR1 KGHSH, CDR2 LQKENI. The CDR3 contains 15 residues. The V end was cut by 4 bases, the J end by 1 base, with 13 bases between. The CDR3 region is CASSRSGTKNTEAFF. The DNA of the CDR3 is TGTGCCAGCTCACGATCAGGGACAAAGAACACTGAAGCTTTCTTT.

CDR3 sequence reads: CASSYSRVNQPQHF. In DNA, the CDR3 is TGTGCCAGCAGTTACTCGAGGGTCAATCAGCCCCAGCATTTT. The V gene is TRBV6-5, the J gene TRBJ1-5; D not resolved. The CDR3 loop spans 14 amino acids. The germline V and J ends were trimmed by 0 bases and 3 bases, with 6 bases remaining between them. CDR1 and CDR2 (germline): MNHEY, SVGAGI.

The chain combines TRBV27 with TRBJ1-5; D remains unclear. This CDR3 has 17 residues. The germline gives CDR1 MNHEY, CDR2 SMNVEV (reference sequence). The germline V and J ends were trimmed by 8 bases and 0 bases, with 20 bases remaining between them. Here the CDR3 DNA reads TGTGCCAGCGCCCAGGTCCCCCCCCCGTATAGCAATCAGCCCCAGCATTTT. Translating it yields CASAQVPPPYSNQPQHF.

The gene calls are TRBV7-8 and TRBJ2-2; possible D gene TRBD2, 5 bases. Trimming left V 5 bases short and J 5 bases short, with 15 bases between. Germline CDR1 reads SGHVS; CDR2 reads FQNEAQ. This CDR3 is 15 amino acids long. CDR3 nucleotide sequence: TGTGCCAGCAGCCTAACTCGGGGTCTAACCGGGGAGCTGTTTTTT. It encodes CASSLTRGLTGELFF. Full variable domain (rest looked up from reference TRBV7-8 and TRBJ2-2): GAGVSQSPRYKVAKRGQDVALRCDPISGHVSLFWYQQALGQGPEFLTYFQNEAQLDKSGLPSDRFFAERPEGSVSTLKIQRTQQEDSAVYLCASSLTRGLTGELFFGEGSRLTVL.

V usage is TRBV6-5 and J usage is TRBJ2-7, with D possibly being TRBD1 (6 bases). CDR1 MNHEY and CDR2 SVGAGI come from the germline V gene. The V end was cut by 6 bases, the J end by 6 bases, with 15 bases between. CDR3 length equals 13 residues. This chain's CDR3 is CASSLYRVAEQYF. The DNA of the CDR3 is TGTGCCAGCAGCTTATACAGGGTAGCCGAGCAGTACTTC.

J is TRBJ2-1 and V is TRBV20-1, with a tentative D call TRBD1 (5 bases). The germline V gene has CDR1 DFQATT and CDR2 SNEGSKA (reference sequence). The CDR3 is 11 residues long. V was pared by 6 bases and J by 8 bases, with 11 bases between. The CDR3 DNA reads TGCAGTGCGGCCAGGGTCCATGAGCAGTTCTTC. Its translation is CSAARVHEQFF.

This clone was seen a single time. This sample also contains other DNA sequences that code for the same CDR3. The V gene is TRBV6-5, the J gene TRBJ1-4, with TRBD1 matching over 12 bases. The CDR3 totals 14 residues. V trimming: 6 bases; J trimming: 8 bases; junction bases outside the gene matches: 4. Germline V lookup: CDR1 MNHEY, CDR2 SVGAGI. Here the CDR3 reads CASSRDRGREKLFF. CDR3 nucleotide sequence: TGTGCCAGCAGCCGGGACAGGGGGCGAGAAAAACTGTTTTTT.

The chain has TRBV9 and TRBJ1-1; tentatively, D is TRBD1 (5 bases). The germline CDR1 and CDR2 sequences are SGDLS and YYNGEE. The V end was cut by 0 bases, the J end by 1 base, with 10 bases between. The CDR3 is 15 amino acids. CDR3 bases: TGTGCCAGCAGCGTAGGGAGGGGCTGGAACACTGAAGCTTTCTTT. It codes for CASSVGRGWNTEAFF.

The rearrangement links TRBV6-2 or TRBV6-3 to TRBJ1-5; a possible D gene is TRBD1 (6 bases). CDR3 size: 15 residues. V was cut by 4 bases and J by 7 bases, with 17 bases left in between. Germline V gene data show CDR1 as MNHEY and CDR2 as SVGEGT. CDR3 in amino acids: CASSSYSGTKQPQHF. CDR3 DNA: TGTGCCAGCAGTTCCTATTCAGGGACAAAACAGCCCCAGCATTTT.

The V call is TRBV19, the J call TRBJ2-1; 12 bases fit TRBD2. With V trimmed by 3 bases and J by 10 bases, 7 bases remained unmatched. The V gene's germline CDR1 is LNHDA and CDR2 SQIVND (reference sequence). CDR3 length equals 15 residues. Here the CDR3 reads CASSMRASGRAEQFF. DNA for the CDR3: TGTGCCAGTAGTATGCGGGCTAGCGGGAGGGCAGAGCAGTTCTTC.

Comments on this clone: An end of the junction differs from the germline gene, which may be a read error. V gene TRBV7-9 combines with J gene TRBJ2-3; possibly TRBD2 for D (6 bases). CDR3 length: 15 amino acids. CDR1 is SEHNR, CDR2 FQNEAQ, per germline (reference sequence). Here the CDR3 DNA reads TGTGCCAGCAGCTTAGGGTATGATCGGGGGTCCTTCGGGAGCTTT. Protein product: CASSLGYDRGSFGSF.

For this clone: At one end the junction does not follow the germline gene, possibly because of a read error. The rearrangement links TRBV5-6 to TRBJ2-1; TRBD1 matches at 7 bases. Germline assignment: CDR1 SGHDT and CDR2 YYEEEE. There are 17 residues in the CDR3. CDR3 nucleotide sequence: TGTGTCAGCAGCTTGGGTTCAGACAGGGCCAGCTACAATGAGCAGTTCTTC. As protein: CVSSLGSDRASYNEQFF.

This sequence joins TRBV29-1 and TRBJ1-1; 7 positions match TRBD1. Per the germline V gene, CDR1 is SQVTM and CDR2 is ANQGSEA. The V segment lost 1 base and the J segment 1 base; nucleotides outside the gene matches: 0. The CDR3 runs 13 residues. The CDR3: CSVEGDRNTEAFF. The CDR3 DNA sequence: TGCAGCGTTGAAGGGGACAGGAACACTGAAGCTTTCTTT.

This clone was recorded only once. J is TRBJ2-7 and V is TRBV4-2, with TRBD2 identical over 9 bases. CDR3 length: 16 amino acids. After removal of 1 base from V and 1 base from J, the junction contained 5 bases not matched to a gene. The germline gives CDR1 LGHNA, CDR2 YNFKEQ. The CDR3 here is CASSQGALAGSYEQYF. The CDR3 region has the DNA TGTGCCAGCAGCCAAGGGGCGCTAGCGGGGTCCTACGAGCAGTACTTC.

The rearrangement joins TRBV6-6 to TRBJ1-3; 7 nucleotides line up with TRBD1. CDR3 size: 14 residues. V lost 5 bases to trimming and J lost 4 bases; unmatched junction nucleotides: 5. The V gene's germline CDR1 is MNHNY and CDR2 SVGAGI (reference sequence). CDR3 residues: CASSRQGEGNTIYF. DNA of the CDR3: TGTGCCAGCAGTCGCCAGGGGGAAGGAAACACCATATATTTT.

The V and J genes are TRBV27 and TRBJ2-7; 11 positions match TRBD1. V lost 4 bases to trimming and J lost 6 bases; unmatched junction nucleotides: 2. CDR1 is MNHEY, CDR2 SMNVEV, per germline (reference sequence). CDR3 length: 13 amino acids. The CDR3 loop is CASSSGTGGEQYF. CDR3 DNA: TGTGCCAGCAGTTCTGGGACAGGGGGCGAGCAGTACTTC.

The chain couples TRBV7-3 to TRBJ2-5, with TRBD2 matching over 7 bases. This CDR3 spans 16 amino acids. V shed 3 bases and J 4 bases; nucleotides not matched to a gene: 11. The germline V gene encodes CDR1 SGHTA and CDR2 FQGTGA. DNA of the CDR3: TGTGCCAGCAGCTTGAGACTAAGCGGGGTGGGAGAGACCCAGTACTTC. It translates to CASSLRLSGVGETQYF.

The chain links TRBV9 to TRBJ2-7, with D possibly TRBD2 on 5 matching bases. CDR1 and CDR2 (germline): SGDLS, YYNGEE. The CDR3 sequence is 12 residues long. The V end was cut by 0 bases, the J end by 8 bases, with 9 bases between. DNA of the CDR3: TGTGCCAGCAGCGTAGCTGAGGGTAAGCAGTACTTC. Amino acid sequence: CASSVAEGKQYF.

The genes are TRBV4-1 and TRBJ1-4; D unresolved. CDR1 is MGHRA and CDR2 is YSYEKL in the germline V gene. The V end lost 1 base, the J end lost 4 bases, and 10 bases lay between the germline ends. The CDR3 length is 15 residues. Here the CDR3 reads CASSQGAGLNEKLFF. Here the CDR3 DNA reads TGCGCCAGCAGCCAAGGGGCAGGCCTTAATGAAAAACTGTTTTTT.

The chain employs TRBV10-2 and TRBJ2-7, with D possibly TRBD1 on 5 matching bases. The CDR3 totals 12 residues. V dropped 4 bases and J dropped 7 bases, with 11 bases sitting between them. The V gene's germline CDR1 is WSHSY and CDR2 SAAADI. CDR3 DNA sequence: TGCGCCAGCAGTGGTGGGGCCGGGGAGCAGTACTTC. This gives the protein CASSGGAGEQYF.

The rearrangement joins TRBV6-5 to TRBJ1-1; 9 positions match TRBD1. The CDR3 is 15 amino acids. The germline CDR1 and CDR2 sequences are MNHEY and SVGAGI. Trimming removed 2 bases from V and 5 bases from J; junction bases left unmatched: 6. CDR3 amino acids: CASSYPQGAKTEAFF. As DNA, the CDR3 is TGTGCCAGCAGTTACCCACAGGGGGCGAAGACTGAAGCTTTCTTT.